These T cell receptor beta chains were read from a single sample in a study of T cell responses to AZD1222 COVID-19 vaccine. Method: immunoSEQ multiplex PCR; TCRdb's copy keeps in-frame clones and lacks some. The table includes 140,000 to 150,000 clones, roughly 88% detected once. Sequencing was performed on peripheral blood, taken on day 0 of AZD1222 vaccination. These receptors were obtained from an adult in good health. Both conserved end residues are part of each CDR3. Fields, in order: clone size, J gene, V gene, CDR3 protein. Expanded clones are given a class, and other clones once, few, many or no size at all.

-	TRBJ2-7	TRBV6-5	CASSPADRGTSEQYF
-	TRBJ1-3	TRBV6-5	CASRSEPGVGNTIYF
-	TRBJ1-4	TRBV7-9	CASSSNRNEKLFF
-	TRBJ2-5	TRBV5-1	CASSLSGGSGQETQYF
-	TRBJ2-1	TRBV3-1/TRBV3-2	CASSQGRGYNEQFF
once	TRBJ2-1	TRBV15	CATSRDMDYEQFF
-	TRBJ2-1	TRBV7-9	CASSLALRGGSGSNEQFF
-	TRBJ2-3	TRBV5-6	CASSFFGGTQYF
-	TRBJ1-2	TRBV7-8	CASSLDESRVGYTF
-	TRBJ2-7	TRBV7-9	CASSLGGERWGEQYF
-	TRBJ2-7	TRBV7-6	CASSLDLTAYEQYF
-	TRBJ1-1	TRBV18	CASSASKDTEAFF
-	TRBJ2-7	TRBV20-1	CSASATSSYEQYF
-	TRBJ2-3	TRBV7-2	CASSLIWVAGGTSTDTQYF
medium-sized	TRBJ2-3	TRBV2	CASSGFRTDTQYF
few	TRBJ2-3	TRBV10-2	CASSALQTDTQYF
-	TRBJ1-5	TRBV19	CASSILQGGNQPQHF
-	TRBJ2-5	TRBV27	CASSLVMTSGEETQYF
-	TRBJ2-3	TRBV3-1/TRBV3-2	CASSQITDTQYF
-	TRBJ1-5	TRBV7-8	CASSLVGAIGQPQHF